This T cell receptor beta chain is from a study of cytomegalovirus exposure and HLA in healthy donors. Overall study context: There were approximately 400 genotyped donors. Of these, about 81% fell in the genetic ancestry cluster associated with self-reported Caucasian donors.

V lost 4 bases, J lost 2 bases, and 20 bases lay in between. This CDR3 comprises 17 residues. In germline, CDR1 is SQVTM, CDR2 ANQGSEA. 60 Vbeta and 13 Jbeta primers were used in PCR. TCRdb keeps only in-frame clones here, not all; method: immunoSEQ multiplex PCR. Of roughly 130,000 clones detected, 82% appear once; the ten largest clones hold 11%. This chain links TRBV29-1 with TRBJ2-2; tentative D call: TRBD2 (6 bases). The sequence derives from a male donor in good health and CMV-seropositive. Sequencing was carried out using PBMCs. The CDR3 DNA is TGCAGCGTTGCAGGGTTGGAGGGGCCCTACAACACCGGGGAGCTGTTTTTT. Protein product: CSVAGLEGPYNTGELFF.